This paragraph covers one T cell receptor beta chain sequence. Its antigen remains unidentified. This entry comes from a study of early T cells in non-severe SARS-CoV-2 infection. Study-wide context: Bulk RNA from unsorted whole blood was sequenced; chains were unpaired.

General observations from the study: Private and CD4 specificities were missed by VDJdb matching, which favored anti-spike CD8 responses.

In germline, CDR1 is SGHAT, CDR2 FQNNGV. The ends lost 1 base at V and 3 bases at J; junction bases unmatched: 3. This CDR3 comprises 14 residues. Tagging with unique molecular identifiers was applied to individual cDNA molecules. TCRdb ran MiXCR on the 5' RACE reads and lists one entry per CDR3 protein. The sample has about 60,000 distinct CDR3 sequences, over 9.5% seen once. The clonotype was recovered from an adult who was a healthcare worker with PCR-confirmed SARS-CoV-2 infection or an uninfected control (not recorded which). The chain recombines TRBV11-2 with TRBJ2-7; 7 bases match TRBD1. The sequencing input was whole blood. CDR3 nucleotides: TGTGCCAGCAGCTTAGCCAGGGGGTACTACGAGCAGTACTTC. Its protein is CASSLARGYYEQYF.